The 12 T cell receptor beta chains reported below all come from one sample, sequenced in a study of response to subunit inactivated influenza vaccine. TCRdb processed the RT-PCR reads anew with MiXCR; each CDR3 protein has one entry. This table has 860,000 or so distinct CDR3 sequences, 21% appearing once. Sequences were derived from PBMCs from blood, sampled roughly 5 days after vaccination. These receptors came from a man between 45 and 60 years old who received an inactivated influenza vaccine.

This clonotype was counted a few times. The chain couples TRBV7-9 to TRBJ2-3; a weak D match, TRBD1 (6 bases). CDR1 and CDR2 from the germline V gene are SEHNR and FQNEAQ (reference sequence). V dropped 5 bases and J dropped 5 bases, with 17 bases sitting between them. This CDR3 has 15 residues. For the CDR3, the DNA is TGTGCCAGCAGCCCCAAACACAGGGTAGGAGATACGCAGTATTTT. Amino acids: CASSPKHRVGDTQYF.

The chain employs TRBV7-9 and TRBJ2-3; the D is unclear. Germline CDR1 reads SEHNR; CDR2 reads FQNEAQ (reference sequence). There are 13 residues in the CDR3. Trimming removed 3 bases from V and 5 bases from J, with 9 bases in between. The CDR3 region has the DNA TGTGCCAGCAGCTTTTCAGCCCGAGATACGCAGTATTTT. This translates into CASSFSARDTQYF. Looking up the rest from reference TRBV7-9 and TRBJ2-3 gives the full variable domain: DTGVSQNPRHKITKRGQNVTFRCDPISEHNRLYWYRQTLGQGPEFLTYFQNEAQLEKSRLLSDRFSAERPKGSFSTLEIQRTEQGDSAMYLCASSFSARDTQYFGPGTRLTVL.

This chain links TRBV7-3 with TRBJ2-7; perhaps TRBD2 as D (5 bases). The germline gives CDR1 SGHTA, CDR2 FQGTGA. CDR3 length: 15 residues. Trimming took 5 bases from V and 3 from J, leaving 17 bases between them. The CDR3 bases are TGTGCCAGCAGCCCCCACGGAACGGGAAGCTACGAGCAGTACTTC. Amino acid sequence: CASSPHGTGSYEQYF.

The CDR3 DNA follows: TGTGCCAGCAGTTACCGGACTAGCGGGAGTGACAATGAGCAGTTCTTC. Translated: CASSYRTSGSDNEQFF. The chain has TRBV6-2 or TRBV6-3 and TRBJ2-1, with 13 positions matching TRBD2. The CDR3 has 16 amino acids. The germline V gene has CDR1 MNHEY and CDR2 SVGEGT. J lost 5 bases, V lost 2 bases, and 3 bases had no gene match.

This clonotype occurred a few times. This chain joins TRBV15 and TRBJ2-1; D remains ambiguous. Germline loops: CDR1 LNHNV, CDR2 YYDKDF (reference sequence). The CDR3 loop spans 12 amino acids. Trimming took 0 bases from V and 12 from J, leaving 9 bases between them. CDR3 region: CATSRDRVVQFF. The CDR3 bases are TGTGCCACCAGCAGAGATCGGGTCGTGCAGTTCTTC.

This clonotype was seen a handful of times. The chain carries TRBV28 and TRBJ2-3; TRBD1 is a possible D gene (6 bases). Germline CDR1 and CDR2: MDHEN and SYDVKM. The CDR3 is made up of 14 amino acids. With 7 bases removed from V and 3 bases from J, the gap between germline ends came to 14 bases. The CDR3 DNA reads as TGTGCCAGCACGGTCTGGGGGCGGACAGATACGCAGTATTTT. Its translation: CASTVWGRTDTQYF. The full variable domain, rest sourced from reference TRBV28 and TRBJ2-3, is DVKVTQSSRYLVKRTGEKVFLECVQDMDHENMFWYRQDPGLGLRLIYFSYDVKMKEKGDIPEGYSVSREKKERFSLILESASTNQTSMYLCASTVWGRTDTQYFGPGTRLTVL.

This clonotype was counted between two and nine times. The genes are TRBV10-3 and TRBJ2-7; 7 positions agree with TRBD1. CDR1 ENHRY and CDR2 SYGVKD come from the germline V gene. The CDR3 consists of 14 residues. J lost 2 bases, V lost 2 bases, and 3 bases had no gene match. The CDR3 spells CAISETGEAYEQYF. Written as DNA, the CDR3 is TGTGCCATCAGTGAGACAGGGGAAGCCTACGAGCAGTACTTC.

This clonotype was counted between two and nine times. This chain links TRBV7-2 with TRBJ2-1; D is undetermined. The V gene's germline CDR1 is SGHTA and CDR2 FQGNSA. Trimming cost V 0 bases and J 4 bases, with 10 bases left between them. This CDR3 region has 15 residues. The CDR3 here is CASSLAVRHYNEQFF. The CDR3 nucleotides read TGTGCCAGCAGCTTAGCCGTACGGCATTACAATGAGCAGTTCTTC.

This clonotype was counted only a few times. V gene TRBV5-1 combines with J gene TRBJ2-1, with D hard to call. The CDR3 sequence is 14 residues long. Per the germline V gene, CDR1 is SGHRS and CDR2 is YFSETQ. Trimming stripped 2 bases from V and 7 bases from J, with 13 bases between. The CDR3 protein is CASSLQPGENEQFF. The CDR3 nucleotides read TGCGCCAGCAGCTTACAACCCGGTGAGAATGAGCAGTTCTTC.

This clonotype was seen only a few times. V is TRBV5-6 and J is TRBJ2-7; D ambiguous. In germline, CDR1 is SGHDT, CDR2 YYEEEE. Trimming shortened V by 2 bases and J by 6 bases, and 15 bases separated the two germline ends. There are 14 residues in the CDR3. CDR3 sequence: CASSFRYDGGEQYF. For the CDR3, the DNA is TGTGCCAGCAGCTTCCGGTACGACGGCGGCGAGCAGTACTTC.

This clonotype was counted at least ten times. This chain joins TRBV20-1 and TRBJ2-7; D gene uncertain. Trimming shortened V by 3 bases and J by 3 bases, and 15 bases separated the two germline ends. CDR1 and CDR2 (germline): DFQATT, SNEGSKA (reference sequence). The CDR3 sequence is 14 residues long. Here the CDR3 reads CSASSVNIDYEQYF. The CDR3 DNA reads TGCAGTGCTAGCTCGGTGAACATTGACTACGAGCAGTACTTC.

This clonotype showed up many times. The chain joins TRBV12-3 or TRBV12-4 to TRBJ1-1; TRBD1 agrees at 7 bases. The CDR3 extends over 14 amino acids. After removal of 3 bases from V and 1 base from J, the junction contained 2 bases not matched to a gene. The CDR3 DNA reads TGTGCCAGCAGTTTCTCAGGGGGGAACACTGAAGCTTTCTTT. Amino acid sequence: CASSFSGGNTEAFF.